This TCR beta chain is from a study of CD8 T cells in ankylosing spondylitis. In its sample, this clonotype was seen many times. V gave up 6 bases and J gave up 4 bases; unmatched junction bases: 7. CDR3 length: 14 residues. From germline, CDR1 is MRHNA and CDR2 SNTAGT. TCRdb passed the 5' RACE reads through MiXCR, listing each CDR3 protein once. Among some 52,000 distinct CDR3 sequences listed, 7.4% were seen once. Specimen: blood, either unsorted or a sorted T cell fraction (not recorded which). V is TRBV6-4 and J is TRBJ2-5; TRBD2 aligns across 8 bases. The clonotype originates from a female donor with ankylosing spondylitis or in good health (not recorded which). In DNA, the CDR3 is TGTGCCAGCAGCCGTAGCGGGGACTCAGAGACCCAGTACTTC. Amino acids: CASSRSGDSETQYF.